This TCR beta chain was sequenced in a study of blood T cell repertoires in COVID-19. The method was immunoSEQ multiplex PCR; TCRdb's version includes in-frame clones alone and lacks a portion of them. The table shows about 130,000 clones, with about 80% occurring only once. The V gene's germline CDR1 is SGHAT and CDR2 FQNNGV. The CDR3 sequence is 13 residues long. The V end was cut by 0 bases, the J end by 8 bases, with 11 bases between. The gene calls are TRBV11-2 and TRBJ2-7; no clear D gene. This TCR was recovered from a man between 60 and 70 years old with acute or convalescent COVID-19. Sequenced material: peripheral blood. The DNA for the CDR3 is TGTGCCAGCAGCTTAGATTTCCAGGCGAAGCAGTACTTC. It is translated as CASSLDFQAKQYF.